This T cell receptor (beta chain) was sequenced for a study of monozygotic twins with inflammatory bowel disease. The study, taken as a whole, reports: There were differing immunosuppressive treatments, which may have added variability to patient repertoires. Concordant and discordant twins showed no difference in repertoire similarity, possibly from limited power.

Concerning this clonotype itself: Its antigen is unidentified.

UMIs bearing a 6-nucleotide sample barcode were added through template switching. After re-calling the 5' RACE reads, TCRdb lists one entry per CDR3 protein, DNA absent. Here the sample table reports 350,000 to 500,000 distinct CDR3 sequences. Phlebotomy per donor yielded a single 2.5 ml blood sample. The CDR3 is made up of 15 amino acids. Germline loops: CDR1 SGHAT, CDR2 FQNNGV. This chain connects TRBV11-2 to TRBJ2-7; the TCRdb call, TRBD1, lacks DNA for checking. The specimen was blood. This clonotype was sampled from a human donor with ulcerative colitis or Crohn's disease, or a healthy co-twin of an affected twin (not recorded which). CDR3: CASSAPGGPSYEQYF.